This T cell receptor (beta chain) was identified during a study of blood T cell repertoires in COVID-19. V lost 3 bases and J lost 3; bases outside the gene matches: 7. The CDR3 spans 15 residues. Germline V CDR1 and CDR2: ENHRY, SYGVKD. Clones were read by immunoSEQ multiplex PCR, and TCRdb kept only the in-frame ones, dropping some. The top ten hold about 8.1% of the sample, which has about 96,000 clones, around three quarters seen once. The receptor was isolated from a man aged 50 to 59 who had recovered from COVID-19. Sequencing was performed on peripheral blood. The chain joins TRBV10-3 to TRBJ2-7; 8 positions agree with TRBD1. CDR3 sequence (DNA): TGTGCCATCAGTGAAGGGACAGGAAATTACTACGAGCAGTACTTC. This gives the protein CAISEGTGNYYEQYF.